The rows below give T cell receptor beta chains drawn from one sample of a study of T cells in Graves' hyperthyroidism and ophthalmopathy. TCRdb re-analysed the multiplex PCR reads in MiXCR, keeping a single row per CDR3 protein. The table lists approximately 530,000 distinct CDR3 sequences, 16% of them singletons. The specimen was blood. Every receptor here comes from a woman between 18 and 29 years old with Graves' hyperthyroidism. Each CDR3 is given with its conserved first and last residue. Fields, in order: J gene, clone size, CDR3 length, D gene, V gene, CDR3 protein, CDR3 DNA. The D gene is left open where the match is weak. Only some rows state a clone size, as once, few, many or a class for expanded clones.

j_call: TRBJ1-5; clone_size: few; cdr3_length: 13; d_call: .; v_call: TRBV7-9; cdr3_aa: CASSFESNQPQHF; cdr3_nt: TGTGCCAGCAGCTTTGAGAGCAATCAGCCCCAGCATTTT
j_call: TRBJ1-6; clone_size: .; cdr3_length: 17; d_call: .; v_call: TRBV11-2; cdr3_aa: CATSLLAGSSYNSPLHF; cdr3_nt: TGTGCCACCAGCTTATTAGCGGGGAGCTCCTATAATTCACCCCTCCACTTT
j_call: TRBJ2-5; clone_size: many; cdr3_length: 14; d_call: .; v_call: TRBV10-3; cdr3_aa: CAISGGNTQETQYF; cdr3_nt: TGTGCCATCAGCGGGGGAAACACACAAGAGACCCAGTACTTC
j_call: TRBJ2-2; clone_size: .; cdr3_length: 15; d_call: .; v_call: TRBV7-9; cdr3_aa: CASSLGIPNTGELFF; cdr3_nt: TGTGCCAGCAGCTTAGGAATCCCGAACACCGGGGAGCTGTTTTTT
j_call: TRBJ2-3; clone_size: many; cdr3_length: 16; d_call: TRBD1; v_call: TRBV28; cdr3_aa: CASSLSWTGVKDTQYF; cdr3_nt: TGTGCCAGCAGTTTATCGTGGACAGGGGTTAAAGATACGCAGTATTTT
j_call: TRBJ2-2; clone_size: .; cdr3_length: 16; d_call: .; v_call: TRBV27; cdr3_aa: CASSLAPGTITGELFF; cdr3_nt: TGTGCCAGCAGTTTAGCTCCCGGGACAATCACCGGGGAGCTGTTTTTT
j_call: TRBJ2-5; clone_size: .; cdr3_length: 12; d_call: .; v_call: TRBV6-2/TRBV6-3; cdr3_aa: CASRPNRETQYF; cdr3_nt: TGTGCCAGCAGGCCTAACCGGGAGACCCAGTACTTC
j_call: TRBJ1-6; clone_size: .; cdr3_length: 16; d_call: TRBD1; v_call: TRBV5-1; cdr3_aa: CASSLGQGTSNSPLHF; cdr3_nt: TGCGCCAGCAGCTTGGGACAGGGGACTTCCAATTCACCCCTCCACTTT
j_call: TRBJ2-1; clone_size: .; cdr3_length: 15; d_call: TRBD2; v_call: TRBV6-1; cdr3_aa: CASRRGRGGVDEQFF; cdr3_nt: TGTGCCAGCAGGAGGGGACGGGGGGGGGTCGATGAGCAGTTCTTC
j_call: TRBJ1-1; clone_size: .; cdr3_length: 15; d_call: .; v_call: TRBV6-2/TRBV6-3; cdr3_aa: CASYFRGGPNTEAFF; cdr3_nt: TGTGCCAGCTATTTCCGGGGGGGGCCGAACACTGAAGCTTTCTTT
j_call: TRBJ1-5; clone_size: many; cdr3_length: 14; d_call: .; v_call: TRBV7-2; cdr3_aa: CASSPGGSNQPQHF; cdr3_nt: TGTGCCAGCAGCCCCGGGGGTAGCAATCAGCCCCAGCATTTT
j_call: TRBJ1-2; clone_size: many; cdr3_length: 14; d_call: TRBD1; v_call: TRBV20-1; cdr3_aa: CSAFLDRGPYGYTF; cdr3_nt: TGCAGTGCCTTTCTCGACAGGGGGCCGTATGGCTACACCTTC
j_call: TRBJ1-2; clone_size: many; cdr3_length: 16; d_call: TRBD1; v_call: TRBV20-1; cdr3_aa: CSARDPGQGGIYGYTF; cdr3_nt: TGCAGTGCTAGAGACCCCGGACAGGGTGGAATCTATGGCTACACCTTC
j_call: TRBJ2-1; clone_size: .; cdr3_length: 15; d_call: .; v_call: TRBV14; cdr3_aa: CASSQDIRSYNEQFF; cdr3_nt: TGTGCCAGCAGCCAAGATATTAGGAGCTACAATGAGCAGTTCTTC
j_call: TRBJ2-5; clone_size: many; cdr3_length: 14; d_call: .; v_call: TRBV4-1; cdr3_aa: CASSLDLTGGTQYF; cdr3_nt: TGCGCCAGCAGCCTGGACCTGACTGGAGGGACCCAGTACTTC
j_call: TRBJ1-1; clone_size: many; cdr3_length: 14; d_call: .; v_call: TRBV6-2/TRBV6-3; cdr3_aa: CASSTGAMNTEAFF; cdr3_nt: TGTGCCAGCAGCACCGGGGCGATGAACACTGAAGCTTTCTTT